This T cell receptor (beta chain) was recovered during a study of blood T cells in healthy people across ages. This clonotype appeared once. Next came a second PCR, run for about 6 to 11 cycles, which used a sample-barcoded 5' primer along with a J-beta primer mix. MiXCR, run by TCRdb on the 5' RACE reads, gives a single entry per CDR3 protein. The sample lists more than 800,000 distinct CDR3 sequences; 35% to 50% were seen once. At least 5.5 micrograms of total RNA were extracted per sample. Input material: blood. The TCR sequence derives from a woman in her sixties or seventies in good health.

Here the CDR3 DNA reads TGCGCCAGCAGTAGAGTGGCTTGGGATACGCAGTATTTT. Translated: CASSRVAWDTQYF. The chain recombines TRBV10-1 with TRBJ2-3; D unresolved. This CDR3 has 13 residues. The ends were cut back, 5 bases at V and 6 bases at J, with 12 bases in the middle. The germline V gene has CDR1 WNHNN and CDR2 SYGVQD (reference sequence).